The 3 T cell receptor beta chains presented below share a single source sample, sequenced in a study of cytomegalovirus exposure and HLA in healthy donors. The PCR employed 60 Vbeta primers together with 13 Jbeta primers. The repertoire was sequenced with immunoSEQ multiplex PCR; TCRdb's copy has only in-frame clones and lacks some. The table records about 120,000 clones, under 12% of them present only once. Sequenced material: PBMCs. The receptors here all came from a woman younger than 35 in good health and CMV-seropositive.

The chain combines TRBV27 with TRBJ2-1; 11 nucleotides align to TRBD2. Germline V gene lookup returns CDR1 MNHEY and CDR2 SMNVEV (reference sequence). This CDR3 is built from 15 residues. V shed 4 bases and J 8 bases; nucleotides not matched to a gene: 7. This chain's CDR3 is CASSSLAGEGDEQFF. For the CDR3, the DNA is TGTGCCAGCAGTTCACTAGCGGGAGAAGGAGATGAGCAGTTCTTC.

The sample holds a few counts of this clone. The chain recombines TRBV25-1 with TRBJ2-2; no clear D. The ends were cut back, 5 bases at V and 7 bases at J, with 8 bases in the middle. The V gene's germline CDR1 is MGHDK and CDR2 SYGVNS. CDR3 length equals 12 residues. CDR3 sequence: CASSFRDGELFF. CDR3 sequence (DNA): TGTGCCAGCAGTTTTAGAGACGGGGAGCTGTTTTTT.

The CDR3 reads CASSLDGAVNQPQHF. CDR3 DNA: TGTGCCAGCAGCTTAGATGGGGCAGTTAATCAGCCCCAGCATTTT. The gene calls are TRBV11-2 and TRBJ1-5; possibly TRBD1 for D (5 bases). The CDR3 spans 15 residues. Germline values: CDR1 SGHAT, CDR2 FQNNGV. Deletions cut 0 bases from V and 4 bases from J, with 10 bases between. The full variable domain, with the rest looked up from reference TRBV11-2 and TRBJ1-5, is EAGVAQSPRYKIIEKRQSVAFWCNPISGHATLYWYQQILGQGPKLLIQFQNNGVVDDSQLPKDRFSAERLKGVDSTLKIQPAKLEDSAVYLCASSLDGAVNQPQHFGDGTRLSIL.